This TCR beta chain was sequenced for a study of cytomegalovirus exposure and HLA in healthy donors. Amplification used 60 Vbeta primers and 13 Jbeta primers. Method: immunoSEQ multiplex PCR; TCRdb's copy keeps in-frame clones and lacks some. Of about 180,000 clones listed, approximately 80% are singletons. With 3 bases removed from V and 2 bases from J, the gap between germline ends came to 22 bases. CDR1 SGDLS and CDR2 YYNGEE come from the germline V gene. The CDR3 length is 18 residues. Specimen: PBMCs. The receptor comes from a girl aged 5 to 17 in good health and CMV-seropositive. The genes are TRBV9 and TRBJ2-3; tentatively, D is TRBD2 (7 bases). In DNA form, the CDR3 reads TGTGCCAGCAGCGAGAGCCCTCGGAGGGGGGGCCTCACAGATACGCAGTATTTT. Protein sequence: CASSESPRRGGLTDTQYF.